The present entry profiles one TCR beta chain with its context. Its target is not known. The sample belongs to a study of identical twins. Whole-study findings and limits: Fewer insertions were carried by abundant cord blood beta clonotypes, but none was seen in memory repertoires.

A universal primer site arose from template switching, and cDNA bore unique molecular identifiers. MiXCR, run by TCRdb on the 5' RACE reads, gives a single entry per CDR3 protein. In the table there are 690,000 or so distinct CDR3 sequences, about 9.4% of which are singletons. Germline assignment: CDR1 MNHEY and CDR2 SVGAGI. This CDR3 has 15 residues. Trimming took 0 bases from V and 0 from J, leaving 9 bases between them. This sample was also put to use in a study of yellow fever vaccine responses in identical twins. That paper states: A vaccine T cell response that seemed partly convergent and partly personalized was reported in twins.

This rearrangement joins TRBV6-5 to TRBJ2-7, with D hard to call. The sample taken for sequencing was PBMCs. The source of this sequence is a woman under 30 in good health. CDR3 amino acids: CASSYSGQNSYEQYF. In DNA form, the CDR3 reads TGTGCCAGCAGTTACTCGGGCCAGAACTCCTACGAGCAGTACTTC.